This T cell receptor (beta chain) was recovered during a study of cytomegalovirus exposure and HLA in healthy donors. Findings and caveats of the study: It was confirmed in vitro that three of the CMV-associated chains were specific for CMV antigens. The authors enumerated 150 to 200 TCR beta chains as linked to cytomegalovirus. Follow-up analysis seemed to connect common viral pathogens with several of the most significant clusters identified. Association of a missense DCLRE1C variant with TCR beta V- and J-gene trimming was reported in a later analysis.

Comments on this clone: Its cognate antigen is unknown.

The germline V gene encodes CDR1 SGDLS and CDR2 YYNGEE. V was pared by 3 bases and J by 4 bases, with 3 bases of the junction left unmatched. CDR3 size: 14 residues. The study ran its PCR with 60 Vbeta and 13 Jbeta primers. Method: immunoSEQ multiplex PCR; TCRdb's copy keeps in-frame clones and lacks some. The table gives 55,000 to 75,000 clones; the top ten clones make up 1.7% of it. Sequenced material: PBMCs. The V gene is TRBV9, the J gene TRBJ2-2, with TRBD2 matching over 7 bases. This TCR derives from a woman in her 30s in good health and CMV-seronegative. The CDR3 region has the DNA TGTGCCAGCAGCGCCTCGGGGGGCACCGGGGAGCTGTTTTTT. This translates into CASSASGGTGELFF. The full variable domain, rest sourced from reference TRBV9 and TRBJ2-2, is DSGVTQTPKHLITATGQRVTLRCSPRSGDLSVYWYQQSLDQGLQFLIQYYNGEERAKGNILERFSAQQFPDLHSELNLSSLELGDSALYFCASSASGGTGELFFGEGSRLTVL.